This TCR beta chain was found in a study of shared clonotypes between healthy human individuals. This table comes from immunoSEQ multiplex PCR, and its TCRdb copy is limited to in-frame clones, with some not included. This sample has 1 million to 1.3 million clones, with approximately 80% found just once. In this sample, this clone turned up a few times. This CDR3 is built from 15 residues. The V gene's germline CDR1 is SGHRS and CDR2 YFSETQ. J lost 4 bases, V lost 4 bases, and 10 bases had no gene match. Input material: memory CD4+ T cells from PBMCs. Sample subset: CD45RA-negative fraction. The chain uses TRBV5-1 and TRBJ1-1; 7 nucleotides agree with TRBD1. The sequence came from a man between 18 and 35 years old in good health. Some clones in this sample may be carry-over from other donors' samples. The CDR3 region has the DNA TGCGCCAGCAGCACTCACAGGGGTCTTGGCACTGAAGCTTTCTTT. Amino acid sequence: CASSTHRGLGTEAFF.